This TCR beta chain derives from a study of CD8 T cells in Susac syndrome. The CDR3 is made up of 13 amino acids. Germline assignment: CDR1 DFQATT and CDR2 SNEGSKA (reference sequence). J lost 4 bases, V lost 6 bases, and 8 bases had no gene match. The RNA input was 0.5 to 1 ug, and it was reverse transcribed with random hexamers. TCRdb processed the immunoSEQ multiplex PCR reads anew with MiXCR; each CDR3 protein has one entry. The table lists around 100,000 distinct CDR3 sequences, approximately 95% of them singletons. This receptor was identified in a human donor with Susac syndrome. This sequence joins TRBV20-1 and TRBJ2-5; 7 nucleotides line up with TRBD1. The sample consisted of CD8+ T cells from PBMCs. The CDR3 DNA is TGCAGTGCAACCGGGACAGCCAGAGAGACCCAGTACTTC. Its translation is CSATGTARETQYF.